This T cell receptor beta chain derives from a study of blood T cell repertoires in COVID-19. Study overall: Both acute and convalescent COVID-19 samples were obtained from the United States, Italy and Spain. The cDNA or gDNA used as material had been derived from T cells, B-cell-depleted T cells, or PBMCs.

The CDR3 contains 15 residues. In the original workflow: How many nucleated cells were present was estimated from reference gene primer amplification. TCRdb's copy holds only in-frame clones and misses some; the assay was immunoSEQ multiplex PCR. The V and J calls and clone size come from that table; D and trimming were worked out from the DNA. The sample yields 65,000 to 80,000 clones, approximately 88% seen once. This sequence was found in a human donor in a cohort sampled during active COVID-19. This chain uses TRBV1 with TRBJ2-2; the D call of TRBD1 is as the table states it, not checked on the DNA. TRBV1 represents a pseudogene. Sequenced material: peripheral blood. The CDR3 DNA is TGCACCAGCAACCAACAGGGGGCTTGGACCGGGGAGCTGTTTTTT. Residues: CTSNQQGAWTGELFF.